Listed below are T cell receptor beta chains from one sample, sequenced in a study of cytomegalovirus exposure and HLA in healthy donors. Here immunoSEQ multiplex PCR was the method, and the copy in TCRdb shows in-frame clones only, minus some. The data show 160,000 or so clones, with approximately 80% seen just once and approximately 0.47% held by the top ten. Material for sequencing was PBMCs. All receptors derive from a woman aged 50 to 65 in good health and CMV-seronegative. The CDR3 runs from the conserved cysteine through the conserved F or W. D genes are given only for firm matches. Clone size, where shown, is once, few, many, or a class for clones that have expanded.

DNA: TGCGCCAGCACATCAGGGGGCAACGAGCAGTACTTC
CDR3: CASTSGGNEQYF
size: NA
V: TRBV10-2
D: TRBD1
J: TRBJ2-7

DNA: TGTGCCAGCAGTGTAGTTGGCGGGGGCGAGACCCAGTACTTC
CDR3: CASSVVGGGETQYF
size: NA
V: TRBV6-4
D: NA
J: TRBJ2-5

DNA: TGTGCCAGCAGCCCCCAACCACAGGGTCGCACCGGGGAGCTGTTTTTT
CDR3: CASSPQPQGRTGELFF
size: NA
V: TRBV11-2
D: NA
J: TRBJ2-2

DNA: TGTGCCAGCTCATCCGTGACAGGGGGGACCGGGGAGCTGTTTTTT
CDR3: CASSSVTGGTGELFF
size: NA
V: TRBV18
D: TRBD1
J: TRBJ2-2

DNA: TGTGCCAGCAGTTTAGGGGCATATAGCAATCAGCCCCAGCATTTT
CDR3: CASSLGAYSNQPQHF
size: NA
V: TRBV28
D: NA
J: TRBJ1-5

DNA: TGTGCCAGCTCTTCTATATTTTCAGGGGGCAATGAAAAACTGTTTTTT
CDR3: CASSSIFSGGNEKLFF
size: NA
V: TRBV18
D: TRBD1
J: TRBJ1-4

DNA: TGTGCCAGCAGCTTGGCGGGACAGGGTCGCTACACCTTC
CDR3: CASSLAGQGRYTF
size: NA
V: TRBV5-8
D: TRBD1
J: TRBJ1-2

DNA: TGTGCCAGCAGCGTTGGTAGGACAGGAGATCAGCCCCAGCATTTT
CDR3: CASSVGRTGDQPQHF
size: NA
V: TRBV9
D: TRBD1
J: TRBJ1-5

DNA: TGCGCCAGCAGCCTCTCGCCTGGACAGAGGAACACTGAAGCTTTCTTT
CDR3: CASSLSPGQRNTEAFF
size: once
V: TRBV5-1
D: NA
J: TRBJ1-1

DNA: TGCGCCAGCAGCTTCGCGGGAGTCACAGATACGCAGTATTTT
CDR3: CASSFAGVTDTQYF
size: few
V: TRBV5-1
D: TRBD2
J: TRBJ2-3

DNA: TGTGCCAGCAGCTCTAGCGGAGGGGTACAGACCCAGTACTTC
CDR3: CASSSSGGVQTQYF
size: NA
V: TRBV7-8
D: TRBD2
J: TRBJ2-5

DNA: TGTGCCTGGGGGCGGACTCAATCAGATACGCAGTATTTT
CDR3: CAWGRTQSDTQYF
size: NA
V: TRBV30
D: NA
J: TRBJ2-3

DNA: TGTGCCAGTCAGGGACAGGCTAACAGGGCGAACACCGGGGAGCTGTTTTTT
CDR3: CASQGQANRANTGELFF
size: NA
V: TRBV28
D: TRBD1
J: TRBJ2-2

DNA: TGTGCCAGCAGTTACTCCACAGGGAACTATGGCTACACCTTC
CDR3: CASSYSTGNYGYTF
size: few
V: TRBV6-6
D: NA
J: TRBJ1-2

DNA: TGTGCCAGCAGCTATAGGACAGGGTGGATGAGCAATCAGCCCCAGCATTTT
CDR3: CASSYRTGWMSNQPQHF
size: NA
V: TRBV7-2
D: TRBD1
J: TRBJ1-5

DNA: TGCAGCGTTGGGTCTTACGGGATCTCCAACACTGAAGCTTTCTTT
CDR3: CSVGSYGISNTEAFF
size: few
V: TRBV29-1
D: NA
J: TRBJ1-1